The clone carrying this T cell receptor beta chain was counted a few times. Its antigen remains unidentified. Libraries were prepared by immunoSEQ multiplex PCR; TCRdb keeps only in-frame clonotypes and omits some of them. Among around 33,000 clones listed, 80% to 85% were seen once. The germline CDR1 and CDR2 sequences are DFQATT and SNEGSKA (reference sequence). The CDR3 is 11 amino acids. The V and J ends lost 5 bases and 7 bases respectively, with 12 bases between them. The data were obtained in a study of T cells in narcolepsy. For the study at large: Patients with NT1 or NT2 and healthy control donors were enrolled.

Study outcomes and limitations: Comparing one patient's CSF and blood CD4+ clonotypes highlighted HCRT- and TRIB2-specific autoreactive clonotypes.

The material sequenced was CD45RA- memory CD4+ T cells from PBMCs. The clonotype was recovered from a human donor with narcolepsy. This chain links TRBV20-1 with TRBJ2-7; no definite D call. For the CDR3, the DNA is TGCAGTGCTGCCTCAGAGGAGGAGCAGTACTTC. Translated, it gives CSAASEEEQYF.